The present TCR beta chain was sequenced within a study of blood T cell repertoires in COVID-19. At the level of the study: From T cells, B-cell-depleted T cells, or PBMCs came the material, which was cDNA or gDNA.

Original methodology: Estimates of nucleated cell counts were drawn from the amplification of reference gene primers. Sequenced by immunoSEQ multiplex PCR; TCRdb stores in-frame clones only, minus some. V, J and clone size are those of that table, while D and trimming were read from the DNA. The table lists about 140,000 clones, roughly 83% of them singletons. This clone was seen a few times. V shed 0 bases and J shed 3 bases, with 9 bases lying between them. This CDR3 has 14 residues. Germline CDR1 SGHKS, CDR2 YYEKEE (reference sequence). Participants reported their clinical history, and cohort assignment relied on those reports.

The chain has TRBV5-5 and TRBJ1-2; no clear D gene. The sequencing sample was made of PBMCs or T cells enriched from blood (not recorded which). This clonotype originated in a man between 35 and 55 years old with acute COVID-19. The CDR3 region is CASSLARFDYGYTF. The CDR3 coding sequence is TGTGCCAGCAGCTTGGCCAGATTTGACTATGGCTACACCTTC.